This record covers a single TCR beta chain. The antigen remains unidentified. The length of the CDR3 is 16 residues. V dropped 3 bases and J dropped 1 base, with 14 bases sitting between them. Germline loops: CDR1 SGHTA, CDR2 FQGNSA. Specified time point: week 11, during vaccination. Each dose delivered 300 ug of mutant IDH1 20-mer peptide subcutaneously with imiquimod. These data come from a study of a mutant IDH1 vaccine in newly diagnosed glioma. Looking at the study overall: Vaccinations, eight in total, occurred in weeks 1, 3, 5, 7, 11, 15, 19, 23.

Using immunoSEQ multiplex PCR, the repertoire was profiled, and TCRdb retains in-frame clones only, with some absent. The sample lists around 60,000 clones, about 89% occurring once. This chain joins TRBV7-2 and TRBJ2-3; a possible D gene is TRBD2 (6 bases). This TCR was recovered from a man aged 35 to 55 with glioma. The sequenced sample was PBMCs, obtained from a glioma patient whose treatment included an IDH1 peptide vaccine. CDR3 in DNA: TGTGCCAGCAGCTTCAGAGAGCGGGCGGGCACAGATACGCAGTATTTT. Translated: CASSFRERAGTDTQYF.